These 24 T cell receptor beta chains share one sample of origin, sequenced in a study of T cells in Graves' hyperthyroidism and ophthalmopathy. Amplified regions were TCR beta CDR3 sequences from RNA transcripts. When the TCR CDR3 underwent first-round RT-PCR, the HTBI primer set was used. TCRdb used MiXCR to reprocess the multiplex PCR reads, holding one entry per CDR3 protein. The sample yields about 590,000 distinct CDR3 sequences, approximately 15% seen once. The sequenced material came from blood. All receptors derive from a young woman with Graves' ophthalmopathy.

As to this clonotype: This could be a read error, since a much larger clone is one nucleotide away. CDR3 nucleotides: TGTGCCACAGACAAAAGGTCAGATACGCAGTATTTT. This codes for CATDKRSDTQYF. V is TRBV12-3 or TRBV12-4 and J is TRBJ2-3; D not certain. This CDR3 contains 12 residues. Trimming left V 10 bases short and J 4 bases short, with 12 bases between.

About this clonotype: It may be a read error: a sequence one base away is much more abundant. V and J are TRBV6-1 and TRBJ1-5; the D is unclear. The CDR3 is 16 amino acids. Germline CDR1 is MNHNS and CDR2 is SASEGT. In nucleotides, the CDR3 is TGTGCCAGCAGTGAACCCAGGTTATCACTCTCCCAGCTCCAGCATTTT. It specifies CASSEPRLSLSQLQHF.

The chain uses TRBV20-1 and TRBJ1-5; 8 bases agree with TRBD1. There are 16 residues in the CDR3. Germline assignment: CDR1 DFQATT and CDR2 SNEGSKA (reference sequence). Trimming cost V 0 bases and J 4 bases; bases outside gene matches: 8. CDR3 coding DNA: TGCAGTGCTAGAGATACGGACAGGGCGTGGAATCAGCCCCAGCATTTT. Its translation: CSARDTDRAWNQPQHF.

The V call is TRBV4-2, the J call TRBJ2-3; maybe TRBD2 (6 bases). The CDR3 contains 15 residues. V lost 0 bases and J 0 bases, leaving 7 bases between the germline ends. The germline gives CDR1 LGHNA, CDR2 YNFKEQ. The CDR3 is CASSQEGTSTDTQYF. CDR3 in DNA: TGTGCCAGCAGCCAAGAAGGGACTAGCACAGATACGCAGTATTTT.

The table lists this clonotype with many counts. CDR3 bases: TGTGCCAGCAGTTCGTACGGCCCGGGGAGGGGAGATACGCAGTATTTT. It translates to CASSSYGPGRGDTQYF. J is TRBJ2-3 and V is TRBV6-1, with 7 bases matching TRBD2. The CDR3 is 16 residues long. J gave up 5 bases and V 5 bases, and 13 bases lay outside the gene matches. The germline V gene has CDR1 MNHNS and CDR2 SASEGT.

The gene calls are TRBV20-1 and TRBJ1-2, with TRBD1 matching over 8 bases. This CDR3 contains 16 residues. Germline trimming cut 0 bases from V and 0 bases from J; bases unmatched to any gene: 6. Germline-derived CDR1 and CDR2 are DFQATT and SNEGSKA (reference sequence). The CDR3 spells CSAREDRAASNYGYTF. CDR3 coding DNA: TGCAGTGCTAGAGAGGACAGGGCGGCCTCTAACTATGGCTACACCTTC.

This clonotype was seen a few times. This CDR3 is CASSQVPPAVSWGEQYF. CDR3 sequence (DNA): TGTGCCAGCAGCCAAGTCCCCCCAGCCGTGTCTTGGGGCGAGCAGTACTTC. The gene calls are TRBV14 and TRBJ2-7; the D is unclear. CDR1 is SGHDN and CDR2 is FVKESK in the germline V gene. V lost 1 base, J lost 6 bases, and 22 bases lay in between. This CDR3 contains 17 residues.

This clonotype occurred many times. The rearrangement joins TRBV7-8 to TRBJ2-1; 9 bases map to TRBD2. Germline V CDR1 and CDR2: SGHVS, FQNEAQ. V was clipped by 3 bases and J by 4 bases; unmatched bases: 4. The CDR3 runs 15 residues. CDR3 nucleotides: TGTGCCAGCAGCTTTGGTAGCGGGAGTTACAATGAGCAGTTCTTC. This gives the protein CASSFGSGSYNEQFF.

This clonotype has only a few counts. V usage is TRBV12-3 or TRBV12-4 and J usage is TRBJ2-2; D is unclear. CDR3 size: 14 residues. Trimming removed 3 bases from V and 11 bases from J, with 16 bases in between. CDR3 sequence reads: CASSFREAGVELFF. DNA of the CDR3: TGTGCCAGCAGTTTCCGTGAGGCAGGTGTTGAGCTGTTTTTT.

This clonotype was detected many times. The chain joins TRBV27 to TRBJ2-1, with TRBD2 identical over 9 bases. The germline gives CDR1 MNHEY, CDR2 SMNVEV (reference sequence). The V gene end was trimmed by 4 bases and the J gene end by 2 bases; junction bases not matched to a gene: 6. The CDR3 is made up of 16 amino acids. In nucleotides, the CDR3 is TGTGCCAGCAGTTCCATAGCGGGAGACGCCTACAATGAGCAGTTCTTC. As protein: CASSSIAGDAYNEQFF.

As regards this clonotype: This sequence may be a read error, since a much larger clone differs from it by one base. The rearrangement joins TRBV27 to TRBJ2-3, with D perhaps matching TRBD1 (7 bases). There are 15 residues in the CDR3. Germline V gene data show CDR1 as MNHEY and CDR2 as SMNVEV (reference sequence). CDR3 sequence reads: CVSGRGANSPDTQYF. The CDR3 nucleotides read TGTGTCAGCGGCAGGGGGGCAAATTCACCAGATACGCAGTATTTT.

This clonotype has ten or more counts. This chain uses TRBV20-1 with TRBJ1-1; D remains unclear. Germline V gene data show CDR1 as DFQATT and CDR2 as SNEGSKA (reference sequence). CDR3 length: 15 amino acids. Trimming removed 6 bases at V and 1 base at J, with 18 bases between. CDR3 residues: CSARPPGGRNTEAFF. The CDR3 DNA sequence: TGCAGTGCCAGACCTCCTGGAGGACGGAACACTGAAGCTTTCTTT.

This clonotype was found many times. The CDR3 region has the DNA TGTGCCAGCAGCCAAGATTTTGCGTCGTGGGAGACCCAGTACTTC. Translating gives CASSQDFASWETQYF. The rearrangement uses TRBV14 and TRBJ2-5, with unresolved D. The CDR3 runs to 15 residues. The germline V gene has CDR1 SGHDN and CDR2 FVKESK. V lost 0 bases and J lost 5, with 13 bases in between.

This clonotype was recorded once. The chain uses TRBV2 and TRBJ1-5; 7 nucleotides match TRBD1. The V gene's germline CDR1 is SNHLY and CDR2 FYNNEI. The CDR3 is made up of 15 amino acids. The V and J ends lost 6 bases and 6 bases, in that order; junction bases with no gene match: 11. In DNA, the CDR3 is TGTGCCAGCAGCAGAAACACAGGGGCAGGTCAGCCCCAGCATTTT. Translating gives CASSRNTGAGQPQHF.

In DNA, the CDR3 is TGTGCCAGCAGTATCTTAGGCAATAGCAATCAGCCCCAGCATTTT. It is translated as CASSILGNSNQPQHF. The V and J genes are TRBV27 and TRBJ1-5; no firm D call. V gave up 5 bases and J gave up 0 bases, with 11 bases separating them. This CDR3 spans 15 amino acids. Germline CDR1 and CDR2: MNHEY and SMNVEV (reference sequence).

This clonotype was recorded a few times. This chain connects TRBV14 to TRBJ2-3, with unresolved D. Germline V gives CDR1 SGHDN, CDR2 FVKESK. V was pared by 1 base and J by 5 bases, with 4 bases between. This CDR3 is built from 12 residues. CDR3 bases: TGTGCCAGCAGCCAAGTGGTAGATACGCAGTATTTT. It translates to CASSQVVDTQYF.

This clonotype was observed a handful of times. The chain carries TRBV29-1 and TRBJ2-5; TRBD2 might be the D (6 bases). V was trimmed by 6 bases and J by 2 bases, leaving 13 bases between them. CDR1 is SQVTM, CDR2 ANQGSEA, per germline. This CDR3 is built from 13 residues. The CDR3 DNA is TGCAGCGTGCGATGGACTAATCAAGAGACCCAGTACTTC. It specifies CSVRWTNQETQYF.

This clonotype was seen ten or more times. The rearrangement uses TRBV11-2 and TRBJ2-1, with D possibly TRBD1 on 6 matching bases. Germline V lookup: CDR1 SGHAT, CDR2 FQNNGV. This CDR3 has 17 amino acids. The V end was cut by 6 bases, the J end by 8 bases, with 26 bases between. CDR3 region: CASRIPGRGKAGDEQFF. The CDR3 region has the DNA TGTGCCAGCAGAATACCAGGTAGGGGGAAGGCCGGCGATGAGCAGTTCTTC.

This clonotype was counted a few times. V gene TRBV20-1 combines with J gene TRBJ2-1, with TRBD2 matching over 13 bases. The CDR3 extends over 19 amino acids. The V gene end was trimmed by 0 bases and the J gene end by 7 bases; junction bases not matched to a gene: 15. Germline V CDR1 and CDR2: DFQATT, SNEGSKA (reference sequence). The CDR3 DNA reads as TGCAGTGCTAGAGATGGGCCCGGTGGACTAGCGGGAGAATGGAATGAGCAGTTCTTC. Protein: CSARDGPGGLAGEWNEQFF.

This clonotype was picked up many times. V gene TRBV2 combines with J gene TRBJ1-1, with D tentatively TRBD1 (6 bases). The CDR3 is 12 amino acids. Per the germline V gene, CDR1 is SNHLY and CDR2 is FYNNEI. V lost 7 bases and J 8 bases, leaving 14 bases between the germline ends. The CDR3 DNA sequence: TGTGCCAGCACGACAGGCGGAAGAGAAGCTTTCTTT. Amino acids: CASTTGGREAFF.

This clonotype was seen many times. The chain employs TRBV20-1 and TRBJ2-3, with a tentative D call TRBD2 (7 bases). The CDR3 spans 15 residues. Trimming cost V 4 bases and J 3 bases, with 17 bases left between them. Germline CDR1 reads DFQATT; CDR2 reads SNEGSKA (reference sequence). The CDR3 coding sequence is TGCAGTGCTACAAGCTCTAGGGGGGGGACAGATACGCAGTATTTT. It encodes CSATSSRGGTDTQYF.

Ten or more counts support this clonotype. J is TRBJ1-3 and V is TRBV2; TRBD1 is a possible D gene (5 bases). Germline V lookup: CDR1 SNHLY, CDR2 FYNNEI. V shed 5 bases and J shed 0 bases, with 20 bases lying between them. This CDR3 is built from 18 residues. DNA for the CDR3: TGTGCCAGCAGTTTGACAAAACCGGGACGGAACTCTGGAAACACCATATATTTT. Translated, it gives CASSLTKPGRNSGNTIYF.

At least ten counts were recorded for this clonotype. The chain has TRBV6-2 or TRBV6-3 and TRBJ2-1; D is unresolved. Looked up from germline, CDR1 is MNHEY and CDR2 is SVGEGT. Trimming pared 2 bases from V and 9 bases from J, leaving 8 bases between. This CDR3 spans 12 amino acids. CDR3 sequence reads: CASSYPGPEQFF. In DNA form, the CDR3 reads TGTGCCAGCAGTTACCCCGGGCCTGAGCAGTTCTTC.

This clonotype has a count of ten or more. The chain uses TRBV29-1 and TRBJ1-2; D not certain. The CDR3 is 13 amino acids. V dropped 6 bases and J dropped 6 bases, with 17 bases sitting between them. Germline V gene data show CDR1 as SQVTM and CDR2 as ANQGSEA. The CDR3 DNA sequence: TGCAGCGTGTTCGACGCCATAACGGATGGCTACACCTTC. Residues: CSVFDAITDGYTF.